This section outlines one T cell receptor (beta chain) sequence together with its context. Its cognate antigen is unknown. Between the trimmed V and J ends, which lost 2 bases and 1 base, there was a span of 9 bases. The germline V gene has CDR1 SGHDN and CDR2 FVKESK. The CDR3 consists of 16 residues. Time point specified: week 47, end of study. A 20-mer mutant IDH1 peptide at 300 ug was injected subcutaneously with topical imiquimod. Patients, over weeks 1, 3, 5, 7, 11, 15, 19 and 23, received a total of eight vaccinations. The sample originates from a study of a mutant IDH1 vaccine in newly diagnosed glioma. Overall study context: Vaccination started 4-6 weeks after radiotherapy alone, or with temozolomide cycles. Prior therapy was radiotherapy, temozolomide, or both; most received both.

Sequencing used immunoSEQ multiplex PCR; TCRdb keeps in-frame clones, though not all of them. The table has about 46,000 clones, roughly 80% seen once. The starting material was PBMCs, obtained from a glioma patient whose treatment included an IDH1 peptide vaccine. The rearrangement uses TRBV14 and TRBJ2-6; D not resolved. The clonotype was recovered from a woman aged 30 to 39 with glioma. Some clones in this sample may be carry-over from other donors' samples. CDR3 protein: CASSQLTMSGANVLTF. DNA of the CDR3: TGTGCCAGCAGCCAACTCACAATGTCTGGGGCCAACGTCCTGACTTTC.